This T cell receptor beta chain was sequenced in a study of HIV-infected children after antiretroviral therapy interruption. About the research overall: Interruption-arm samples span weeks 0, 12, interruption end (24 or 48), and about 3 years post-study.

The CDR3 extends over 14 amino acids. Trimming cost V 1 base and J 4 bases, with 10 bases left between them. The germline gives CDR1 SGHTA, CDR2 FQGNSA. Indicated treatment: PENTA 11 planned treatment interruption arm or continuous ART arm. At least ten counts were recorded for this clonotype. Its antigen is still unknown. General study results and limits: Naive CD4+ CDR3 sharing between time points fell after interruption began.

RNA-based 3' RACE libraries used unique molecular identifiers. A single record per CDR3 protein comes from TCRdb applying MiXCR to the 3' RACE reads. Here the sample spans under 50,000 distinct CDR3 sequences, 4.3% being singletons. The clonotype comes from a pool of human donors with HIV. The sequencing used CD45RA+ CD4+ T cells from PBMCs, pooled from several time points, collected from a donor given antiretroviral therapy, either interrupted or continuous. Subset of the sample: naive CD4+ CD45RA+ CD45RO- T cells. The gene calls are TRBV7-2 and TRBJ2-5; D is ambiguous. The CDR3 DNA reads as TGTGCCAGCAGCTTAGGCGGTTATGCAGAGACCCAGTACTTC. Protein sequence: CASSLGGYAETQYF. The variable domain in full, completed from reference TRBV7-2 and TRBJ2-5, reads GAGVSQSPSNKVTEKGKDVELRCDPISGHTALYWYRQSLGQGLEFLIYFQGNSAPDKSGLPSDRFSAERTGGSVSTLTIQRTQQEDSAVYLCASSLGGYAETQYFGPGTRLLVL.